The entry below describes one T cell receptor (beta chain). Its antigen is unidentified. The CDR3 covers 15 residues. CDR1 is GTSNPN, CDR2 SVGIG, per germline (reference sequence). Arm-PCR of CDR3 regions with iRepertoire HTBI primers generated TCR beta libraries. TCRdb analysed the multiplex PCR reads with MiXCR anew, one entry per CDR3 protein. This table holds roughly 400,000 distinct CDR3 sequences, about 16% found once. Time point defined: newly diagnosed GD, antithyroid drugs for less than 3 months. After RNA was extracted from PBMCs, the TCR library was made from it. This record belongs to a study of regulatory T cells in long-lasting Graves disease. Turning to the study itself: Graves' patients, diagnosed recently, had received antithyroid drugs under 3 months.

Study-wide results and caveats: Investigators studied peripheral blood only, not thyroid tissue.

These same data were also listed under a study on T cells in Graves' hyperthyroidism and ophthalmopathy. That work adds: Hyperthyroidism of Graves' type that showed no ophthalmopathy progression within 18 months was stable.

V is TRBV30 and J is TRBJ2-3, with 12 bases that match TRBD2. Near its end, the DNA agrees better with TRBJ2-7, so the J call may be wrong. This TCR was sampled from a woman in her late teens or twenties with Graves disease. The material was peripheral blood mononuclear cells (PBMCs), obtained at new diagnosis, from a patient treated with antithyroid drugs. CDR3: CAWSPSGRVSNEQYF. In DNA form, the CDR3 reads TGTGCCTGGAGTCCTAGCGGGAGGGTTAGCAATGAGCAGTACTTC.